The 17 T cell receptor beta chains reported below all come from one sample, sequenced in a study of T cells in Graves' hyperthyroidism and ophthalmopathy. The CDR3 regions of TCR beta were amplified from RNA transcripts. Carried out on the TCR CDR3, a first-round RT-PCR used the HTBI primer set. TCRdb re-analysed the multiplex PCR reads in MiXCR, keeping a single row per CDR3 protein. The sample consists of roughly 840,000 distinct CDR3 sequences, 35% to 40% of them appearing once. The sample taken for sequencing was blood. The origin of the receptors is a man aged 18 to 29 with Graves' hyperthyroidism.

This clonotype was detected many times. CDR3 nucleotides: TGTGCCAGCAGTGAGGGCCCCCTTAGCCGCTACACCTTC. It translates to CASSEGPLSRYTF. The J gene is TRBJ1-2, the V gene TRBV2; D is unclear. The V gene's germline CDR1 is SNHLY and CDR2 FYNNEI. Trimming shortened V by 3 bases and J by 9 bases, and 14 bases separated the two germline ends. The CDR3 has 13 residues.

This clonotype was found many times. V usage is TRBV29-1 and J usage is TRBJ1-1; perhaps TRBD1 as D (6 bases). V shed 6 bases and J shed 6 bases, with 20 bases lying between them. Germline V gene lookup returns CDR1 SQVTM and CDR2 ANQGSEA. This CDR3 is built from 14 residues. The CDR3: CSVDPPRGMSEAFF. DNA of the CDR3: TGCAGCGTGGATCCGCCCAGGGGCATGTCTGAAGCTTTCTTT.

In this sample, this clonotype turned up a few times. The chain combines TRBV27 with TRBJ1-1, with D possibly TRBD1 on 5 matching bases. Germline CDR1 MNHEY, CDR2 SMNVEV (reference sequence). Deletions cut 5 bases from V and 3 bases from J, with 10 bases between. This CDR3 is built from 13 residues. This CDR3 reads CASSADRYTEAFF. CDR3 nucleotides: TGTGCCAGCAGTGCCGACAGATACACTGAAGCTTTCTTT.

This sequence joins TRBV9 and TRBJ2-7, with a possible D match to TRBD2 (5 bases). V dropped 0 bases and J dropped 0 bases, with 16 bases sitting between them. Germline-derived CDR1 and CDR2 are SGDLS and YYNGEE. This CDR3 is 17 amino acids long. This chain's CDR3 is CASSVGWRTSNSYEQYF. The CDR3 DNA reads TGTGCCAGCAGCGTAGGTTGGAGGACCTCCAACTCCTACGAGCAGTACTTC.

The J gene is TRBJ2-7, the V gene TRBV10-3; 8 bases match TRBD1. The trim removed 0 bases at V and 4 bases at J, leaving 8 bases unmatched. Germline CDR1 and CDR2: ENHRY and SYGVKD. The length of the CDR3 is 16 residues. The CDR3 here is CAISESTGAGVYEQYF. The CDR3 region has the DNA TGTGCCATCAGTGAGTCGACAGGGGCTGGTGTATACGAGCAGTACTTC.

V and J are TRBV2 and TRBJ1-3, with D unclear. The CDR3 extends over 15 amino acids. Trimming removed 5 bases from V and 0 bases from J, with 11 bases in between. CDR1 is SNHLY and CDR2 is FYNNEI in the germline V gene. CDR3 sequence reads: CASSQSWSSGNTIYF. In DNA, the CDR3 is TGTGCCAGCAGTCAGTCCTGGAGCTCTGGAAACACCATATATTTT.

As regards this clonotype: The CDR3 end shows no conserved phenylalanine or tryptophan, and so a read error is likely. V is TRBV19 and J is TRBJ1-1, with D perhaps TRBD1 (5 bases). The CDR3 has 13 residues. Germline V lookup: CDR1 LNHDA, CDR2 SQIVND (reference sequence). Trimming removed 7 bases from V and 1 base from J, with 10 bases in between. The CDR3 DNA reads TGTGCCAGTAAGAGGGGATGGAACACTGAAGCTTTCCTT. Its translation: CASKRGWNTEAFL.

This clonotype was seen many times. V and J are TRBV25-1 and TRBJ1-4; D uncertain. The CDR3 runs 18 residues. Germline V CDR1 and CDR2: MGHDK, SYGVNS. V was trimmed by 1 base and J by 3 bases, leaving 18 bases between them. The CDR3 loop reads CASSEFYLETTANEKLFF. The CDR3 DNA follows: TGTGCCAGCAGTGAATTCTACCTCGAGACAACCGCTAATGAAAAACTGTTTTTT.

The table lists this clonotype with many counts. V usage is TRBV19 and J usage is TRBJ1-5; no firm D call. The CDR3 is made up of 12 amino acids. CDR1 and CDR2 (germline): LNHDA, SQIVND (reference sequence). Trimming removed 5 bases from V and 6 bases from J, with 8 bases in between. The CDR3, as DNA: TGTGCCAGTAGTTTAGGTACTCAGCCCCAGCATTTT. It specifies CASSLGTQPQHF. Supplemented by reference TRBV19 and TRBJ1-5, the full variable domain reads DGGITQSPKYLFRKEGQNVTLSCEQNLNHDAMYWYRQDPGQGLRLIYYSQIVNDFQKGDIAEGYSVSREKKESFPLTVTSAQKNPTAFYLCASSLGTQPQHFGDGTRLSIL.

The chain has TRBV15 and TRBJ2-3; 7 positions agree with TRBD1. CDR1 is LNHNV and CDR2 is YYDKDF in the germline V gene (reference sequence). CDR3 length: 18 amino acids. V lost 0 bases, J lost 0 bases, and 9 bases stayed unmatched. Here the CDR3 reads CATSRELLRDRSTDTQYF. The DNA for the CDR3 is TGTGCCACCAGCAGAGAACTACTCCGGGACAGAAGCACAGATACGCAGTATTTT.

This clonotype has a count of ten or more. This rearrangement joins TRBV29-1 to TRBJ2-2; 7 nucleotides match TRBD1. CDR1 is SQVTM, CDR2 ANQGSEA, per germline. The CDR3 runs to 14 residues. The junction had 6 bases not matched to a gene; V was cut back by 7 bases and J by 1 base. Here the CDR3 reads CSAPRDRNTGELFF. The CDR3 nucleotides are TGCAGCGCACCCCGGGACAGGAACACCGGGGAGCTGTTTTTT.

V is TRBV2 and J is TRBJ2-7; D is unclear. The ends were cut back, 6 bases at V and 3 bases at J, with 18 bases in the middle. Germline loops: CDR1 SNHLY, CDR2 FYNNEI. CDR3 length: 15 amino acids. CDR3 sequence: CASSLLGFSLYEQYF. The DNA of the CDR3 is TGTGCCAGCAGCCTACTTGGGTTCTCCCTCTACGAGCAGTACTTC. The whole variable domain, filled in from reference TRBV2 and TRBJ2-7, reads EPEVTQTPSHQVTQMGQEVILRCVPISNHLYFYWYRQILGQKVEFLVSFYNNEISEKSEIFDDQFSVERPDGSNFTLKIRSTKLEDSAMYFCASSLLGFSLYEQYFGPGTRLTVT.

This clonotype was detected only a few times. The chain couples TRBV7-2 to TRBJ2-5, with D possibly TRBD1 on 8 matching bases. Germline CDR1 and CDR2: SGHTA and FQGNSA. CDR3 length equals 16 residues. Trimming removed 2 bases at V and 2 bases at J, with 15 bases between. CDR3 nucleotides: TGTGCCAGCAGCTTACCCGGACAGGGAGGGCAAGAGACCCAGTACTTC. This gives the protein CASSLPGQGGQETQYF.

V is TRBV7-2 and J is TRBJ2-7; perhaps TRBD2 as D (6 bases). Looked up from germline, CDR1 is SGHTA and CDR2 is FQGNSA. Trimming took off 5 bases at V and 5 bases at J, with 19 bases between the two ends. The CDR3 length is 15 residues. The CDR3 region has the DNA TGTGCCAGCAGCCTAACTCGGGGGACCCTTGACGAGCAGTACTTC. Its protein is CASSLTRGTLDEQYF.

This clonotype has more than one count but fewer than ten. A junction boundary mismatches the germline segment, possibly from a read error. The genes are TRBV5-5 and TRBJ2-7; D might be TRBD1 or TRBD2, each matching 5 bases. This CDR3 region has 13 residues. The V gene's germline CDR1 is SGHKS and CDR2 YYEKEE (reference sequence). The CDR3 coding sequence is TGCGCCAGTAGCGACATAGGGGCCTACGAGCAGTACTTC. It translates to CASSDIGAYEQYF.

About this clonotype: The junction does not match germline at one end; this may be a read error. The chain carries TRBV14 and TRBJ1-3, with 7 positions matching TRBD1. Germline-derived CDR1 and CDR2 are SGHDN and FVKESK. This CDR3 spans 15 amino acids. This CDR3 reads CAGSPNRGSGNTIYF. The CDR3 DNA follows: TGTGCCGGCAGCCCAAACAGGGGATCTGGAAACACCATATATTTT.

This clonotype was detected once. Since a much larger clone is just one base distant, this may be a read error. The CDR3 region is CASSFRDGTYERYF. The CDR3 DNA reads TGTGCCAGCAGCTTCCGGGACGGAACCTACGAGCGGTACTTC. This chain joins TRBV11-2 and TRBJ2-7, with D possibly called TRBD1 or TRBD2 (5 bases each). The V gene's germline CDR1 is SGHAT and CDR2 FQNNGV. The CDR3 runs to 14 residues.